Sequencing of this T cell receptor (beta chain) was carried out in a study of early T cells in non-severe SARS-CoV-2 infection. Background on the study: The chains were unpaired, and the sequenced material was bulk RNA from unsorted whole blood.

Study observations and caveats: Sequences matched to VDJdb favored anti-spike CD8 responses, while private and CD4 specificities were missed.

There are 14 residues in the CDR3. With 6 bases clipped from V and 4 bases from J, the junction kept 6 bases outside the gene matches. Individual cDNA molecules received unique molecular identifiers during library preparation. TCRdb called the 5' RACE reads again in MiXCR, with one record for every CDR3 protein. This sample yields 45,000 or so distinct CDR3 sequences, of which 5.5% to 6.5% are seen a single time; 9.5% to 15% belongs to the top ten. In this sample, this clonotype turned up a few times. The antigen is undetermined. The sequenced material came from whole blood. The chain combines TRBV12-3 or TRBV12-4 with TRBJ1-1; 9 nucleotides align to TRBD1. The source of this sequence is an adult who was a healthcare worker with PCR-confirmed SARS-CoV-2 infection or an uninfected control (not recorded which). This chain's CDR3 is CASSPDRGGTEAFF. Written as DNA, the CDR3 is TGTGCCAGCAGCCCGGACAGGGGAGGCACTGAAGCTTTCTTT.